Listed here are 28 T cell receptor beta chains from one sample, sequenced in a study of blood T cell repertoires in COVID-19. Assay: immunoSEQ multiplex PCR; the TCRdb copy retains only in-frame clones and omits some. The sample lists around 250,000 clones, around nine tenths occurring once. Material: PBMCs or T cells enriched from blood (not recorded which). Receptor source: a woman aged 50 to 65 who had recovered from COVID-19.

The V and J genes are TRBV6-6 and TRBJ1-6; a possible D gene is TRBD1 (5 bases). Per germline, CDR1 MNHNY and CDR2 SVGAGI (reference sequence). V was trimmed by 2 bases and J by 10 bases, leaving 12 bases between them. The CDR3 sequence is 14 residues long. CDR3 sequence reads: CASSYAGSKSPLHF. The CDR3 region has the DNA TGTGCCAGCAGTTACGCAGGGTCGAAGTCACCCCTCCACTTT.

Here the CDR3 DNA reads TGTGCCAGCAGCTTGAGTCGGGAGTTTGAGCAGTTCTTC. Encoded protein: CASSLSREFEQFF. V is TRBV7-2 and J is TRBJ2-1, with D perhaps matching TRBD2 (6 bases). V dropped 3 bases and J dropped 9 bases, with 12 bases sitting between them. Germline CDR1 and CDR2: SGHTA and FQGNSA. The CDR3 contains 13 residues.

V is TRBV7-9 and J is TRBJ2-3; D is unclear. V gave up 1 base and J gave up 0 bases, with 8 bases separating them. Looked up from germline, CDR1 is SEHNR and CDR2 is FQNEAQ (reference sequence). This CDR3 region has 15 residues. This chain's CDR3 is CASSLDGGSTDTQYF. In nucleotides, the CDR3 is TGTGCCAGCAGCTTAGACGGCGGCAGCACAGATACGCAGTATTTT.

CDR3 protein: CASRKDRGSYGYTF. CDR3 coding DNA: TGTGCCAGCAGAAAGGACAGGGGAAGCTATGGCTACACCTTC. The gene calls are TRBV6-5 and TRBJ1-2, with 9 bases identical to TRBD1. The CDR3 runs 14 residues. Per the germline V gene, CDR1 is MNHEY and CDR2 is SVGAGI. J lost 4 bases, V lost 6 bases, and 6 bases had no gene match.

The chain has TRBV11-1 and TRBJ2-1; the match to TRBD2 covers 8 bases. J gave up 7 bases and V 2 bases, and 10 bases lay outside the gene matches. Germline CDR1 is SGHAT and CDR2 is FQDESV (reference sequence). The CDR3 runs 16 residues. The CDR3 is CASSLLRLATGNEQFF. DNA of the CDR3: TGTGCCAGCAGCTTATTGCGACTAGCGACCGGGAATGAGCAGTTCTTC.

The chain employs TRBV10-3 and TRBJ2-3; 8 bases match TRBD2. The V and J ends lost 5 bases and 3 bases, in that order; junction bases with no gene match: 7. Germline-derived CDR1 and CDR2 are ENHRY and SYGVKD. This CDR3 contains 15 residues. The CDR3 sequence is CAISKSGSTTDTQYF. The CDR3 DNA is TGTGCCATCAGTAAAAGCGGGAGCACGACAGATACGCAGTATTTT.

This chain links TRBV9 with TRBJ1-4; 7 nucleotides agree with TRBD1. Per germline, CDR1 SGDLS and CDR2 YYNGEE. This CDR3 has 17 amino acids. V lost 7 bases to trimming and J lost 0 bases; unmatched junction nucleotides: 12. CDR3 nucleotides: TGTGCCAGCGGGGGTGACAGGGCCGTTCCAACTAATGAAAAACTGTTTTTT. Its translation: CASGGDRAVPTNEKLFF.

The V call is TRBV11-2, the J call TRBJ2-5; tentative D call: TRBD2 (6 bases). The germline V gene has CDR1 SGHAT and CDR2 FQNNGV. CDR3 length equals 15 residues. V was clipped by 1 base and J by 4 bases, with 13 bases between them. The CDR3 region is CASSLGTITGETQYF. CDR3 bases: TGTGCCAGCAGCTTAGGGACTATCACTGGAGAGACCCAGTACTTC.

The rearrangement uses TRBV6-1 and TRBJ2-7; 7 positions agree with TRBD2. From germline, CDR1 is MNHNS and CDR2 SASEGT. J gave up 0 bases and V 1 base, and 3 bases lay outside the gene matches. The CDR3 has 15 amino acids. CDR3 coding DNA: TGTGCCAGCAGTGAAGGGGGAGGGAGCTCCTACGAGCAGTACTTC. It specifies CASSEGGGSSYEQYF.

The chain's CDR3 is CSAEVGGNEQYF. Written as DNA, the CDR3 is TGCAGCGCGGAAGTCGGGGGAAACGAGCAGTACTTC. The chain has TRBV29-1 and TRBJ2-7; TRBD2 might be the D (6 bases). The CDR3 covers 12 residues. From germline, CDR1 is SQVTM and CDR2 ANQGSEA. The V and J ends lost 7 bases and 5 bases respectively, with 15 bases between them.

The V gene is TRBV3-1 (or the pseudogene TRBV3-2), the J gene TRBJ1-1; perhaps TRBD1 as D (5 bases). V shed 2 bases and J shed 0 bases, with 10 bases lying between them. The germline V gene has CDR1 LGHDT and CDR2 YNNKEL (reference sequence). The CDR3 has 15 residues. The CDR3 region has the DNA TGTGCCAGCAGCCAATATGGGGCGGTGAACACTGAAGCTTTCTTT. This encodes CASSQYGAVNTEAFF.

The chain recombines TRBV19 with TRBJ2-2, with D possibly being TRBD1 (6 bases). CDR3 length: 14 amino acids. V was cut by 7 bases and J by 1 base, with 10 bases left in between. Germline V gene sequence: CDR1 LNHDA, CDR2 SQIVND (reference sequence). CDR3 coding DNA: TGTGCCAGTAAGGGGGAACGGAACACCGGGGAGCTGTTTTTT. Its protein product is CASKGERNTGELFF.

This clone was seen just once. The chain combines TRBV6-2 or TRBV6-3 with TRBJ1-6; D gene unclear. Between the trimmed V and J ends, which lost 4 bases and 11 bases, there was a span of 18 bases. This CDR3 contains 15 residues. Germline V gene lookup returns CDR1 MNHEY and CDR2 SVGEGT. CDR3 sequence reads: CASSFSTLTGTPLHF. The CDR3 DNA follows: TGTGCCAGCAGTTTTTCCACCCTAACGGGGACACCCCTCCACTTT.

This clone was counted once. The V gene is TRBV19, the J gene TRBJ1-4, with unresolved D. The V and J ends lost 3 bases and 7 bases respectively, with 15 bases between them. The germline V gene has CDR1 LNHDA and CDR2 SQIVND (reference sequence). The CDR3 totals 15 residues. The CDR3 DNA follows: TGTGCCAGTAGTATTACCCAGACTCGAGGTGAAAAACTGTTTTTT. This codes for CASSITQTRGEKLFF. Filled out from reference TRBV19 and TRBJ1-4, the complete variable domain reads DGGITQSPKYLFRKEGQNVTLSCEQNLNHDAMYWYRQDPGQGLRLIYYSQIVNDFQKGDIAEGYSVSREKKESFPLTVTSAQKNPTAFYLCASSITQTRGEKLFFGSGTQLSVL.

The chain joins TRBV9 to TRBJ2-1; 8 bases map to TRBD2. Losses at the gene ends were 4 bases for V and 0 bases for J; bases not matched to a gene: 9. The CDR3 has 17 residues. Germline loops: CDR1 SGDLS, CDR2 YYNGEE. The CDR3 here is CASSPLGGGSSYNEQFF. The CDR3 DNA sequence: TGTGCCAGCAGCCCACTCGGGGGGGGGAGCTCCTACAATGAGCAGTTCTTC.

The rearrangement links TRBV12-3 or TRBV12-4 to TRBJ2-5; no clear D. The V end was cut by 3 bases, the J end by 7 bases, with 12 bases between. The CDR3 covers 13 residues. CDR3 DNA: TGTGCCAGCAGTTTTCCTGGCAGTTGGACCCAGTACTTC. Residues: CASSFPGSWTQYF.

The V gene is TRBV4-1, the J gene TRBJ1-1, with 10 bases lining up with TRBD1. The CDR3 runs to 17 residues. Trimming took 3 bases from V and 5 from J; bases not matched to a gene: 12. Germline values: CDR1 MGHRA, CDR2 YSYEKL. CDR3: CASSQGQGRFSRTEAFF. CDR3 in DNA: TGCGCCAGCAGCCAGGGACAGGGGCGGTTTTCTCGGACTGAAGCTTTCTTT.

The CDR3 loop is CASSLGPSGNEQFF. The CDR3 DNA sequence: TGTGCCAGCAGCTTAGGTCCCAGCGGGAATGAGCAGTTCTTC. The rearrangement joins TRBV11-2 to TRBJ2-1; a possible D gene is TRBD2 (6 bases). The germline CDR1 and CDR2 sequences are SGHAT and FQNNGV. CDR3 length: 14 residues. The ends were cut back, 1 base at V and 7 bases at J, with 11 bases in the middle.

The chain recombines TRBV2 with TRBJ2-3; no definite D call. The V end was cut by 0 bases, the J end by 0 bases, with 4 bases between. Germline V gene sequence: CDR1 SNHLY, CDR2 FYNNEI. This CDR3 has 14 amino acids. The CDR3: CASSEALSTDTQYF. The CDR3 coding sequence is TGTGCCAGCAGTGAAGCTCTGAGCACAGATACGCAGTATTTT.

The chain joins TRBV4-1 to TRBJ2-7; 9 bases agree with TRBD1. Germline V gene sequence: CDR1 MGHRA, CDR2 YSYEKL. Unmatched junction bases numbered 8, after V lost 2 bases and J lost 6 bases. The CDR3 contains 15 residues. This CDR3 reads CASSQLYRGLGEQYF. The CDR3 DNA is TGCGCCAGCAGCCAATTATACAGGGGGCTGGGCGAGCAGTACTTC.

CDR3 protein: CASSFSSGRGDTQYF. In DNA, the CDR3 is TGTGCCAGCAGCTTCTCTAGCGGGAGAGGAGATACGCAGTATTTT. The J gene is TRBJ2-3, the V gene TRBV5-6; 10 bases are a match to TRBD2. Trimming removed 2 bases from V and 5 bases from J; junction bases left unmatched: 5. This CDR3 spans 15 amino acids. The germline V gene encodes CDR1 SGHDT and CDR2 YYEEEE.

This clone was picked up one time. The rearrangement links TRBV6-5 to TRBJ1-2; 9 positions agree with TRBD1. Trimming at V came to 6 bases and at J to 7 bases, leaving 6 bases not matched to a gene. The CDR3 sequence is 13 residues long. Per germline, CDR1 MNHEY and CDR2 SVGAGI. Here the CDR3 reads CASRPTGGGGYTF. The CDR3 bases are TGTGCCAGCAGACCAACAGGGGGCGGTGGCTACACCTTC.

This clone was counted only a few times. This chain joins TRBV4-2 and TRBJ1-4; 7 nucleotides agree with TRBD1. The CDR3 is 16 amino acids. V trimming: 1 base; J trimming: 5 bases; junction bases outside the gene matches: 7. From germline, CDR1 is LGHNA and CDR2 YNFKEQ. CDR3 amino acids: CASSQGSTDRNEKLFF. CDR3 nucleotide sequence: TGTGCCAGCAGCCAAGGGAGTACGGACAGGAATGAAAAACTGTTTTTT.

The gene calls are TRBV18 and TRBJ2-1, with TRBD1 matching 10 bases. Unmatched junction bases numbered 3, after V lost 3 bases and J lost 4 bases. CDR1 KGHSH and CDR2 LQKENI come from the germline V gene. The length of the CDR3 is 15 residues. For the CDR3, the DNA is TGTGCCAGCTCACCGACAGGGGGCGGTTACAATGAGCAGTTCTTC. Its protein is CASSPTGGGYNEQFF. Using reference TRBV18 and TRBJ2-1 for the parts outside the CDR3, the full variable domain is NAGVMQNPRHLVRRRGQEARLRCSPMKGHSHVYWYRQLPEEGLKFMVYLQKENIIDESGMPKERFSAEFPKEGPSILRIQQVVRGDSAAYFCASSPTGGGYNEQFFGPGTRLTVL.

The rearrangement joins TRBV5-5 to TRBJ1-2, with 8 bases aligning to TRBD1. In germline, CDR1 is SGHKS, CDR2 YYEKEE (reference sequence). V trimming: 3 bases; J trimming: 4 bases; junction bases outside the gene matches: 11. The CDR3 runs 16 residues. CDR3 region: CASSWGAGGEIYGYTF. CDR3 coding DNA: TGTGCCAGCAGCTGGGGGGCAGGGGGCGAAATCTATGGCTACACCTTC.

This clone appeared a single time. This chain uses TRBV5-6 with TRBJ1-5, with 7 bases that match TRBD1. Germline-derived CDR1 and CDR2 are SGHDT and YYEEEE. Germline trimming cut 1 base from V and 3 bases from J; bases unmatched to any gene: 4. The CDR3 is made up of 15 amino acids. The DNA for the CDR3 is TGTGCCAGCAGCTTGCTGGGACAGTACAATCAGCCCCAGCATTTT. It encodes CASSLLGQYNQPQHF.

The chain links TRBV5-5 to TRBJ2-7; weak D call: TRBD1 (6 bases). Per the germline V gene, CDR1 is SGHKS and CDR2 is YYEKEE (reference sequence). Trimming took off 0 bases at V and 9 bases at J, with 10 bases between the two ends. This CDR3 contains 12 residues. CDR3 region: CASSLGGRGQYF. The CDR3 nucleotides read TGTGCCAGCAGCTTGGGGGGGCGCGGGCAGTACTTC.

CDR3 in amino acids: CASSISGTSPYNEQFF. CDR3 nucleotides: TGTGCCAGCAGCATCTCCGGGACTAGCCCCTACAATGAGCAGTTCTTC. The chain has TRBV7-3 and TRBJ2-1; 9 nucleotides line up with TRBD2. Germline V gives CDR1 SGHTA, CDR2 FQGTGA. The V gene end was trimmed by 5 bases and the J gene end by 2 bases; junction bases not matched to a gene: 7. This CDR3 region has 16 residues.